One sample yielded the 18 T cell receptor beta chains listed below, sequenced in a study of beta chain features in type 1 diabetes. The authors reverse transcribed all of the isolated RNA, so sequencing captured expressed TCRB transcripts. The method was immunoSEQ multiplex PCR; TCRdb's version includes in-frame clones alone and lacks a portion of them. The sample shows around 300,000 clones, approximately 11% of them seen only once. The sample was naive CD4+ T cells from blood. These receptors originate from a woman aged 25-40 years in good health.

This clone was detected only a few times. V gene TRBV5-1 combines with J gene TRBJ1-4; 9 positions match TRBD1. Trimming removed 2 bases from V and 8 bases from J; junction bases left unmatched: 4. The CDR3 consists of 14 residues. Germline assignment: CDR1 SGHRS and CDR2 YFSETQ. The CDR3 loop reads CASSFRTGEEKLFF. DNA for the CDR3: TGCGCCAGCAGCTTCCGGACAGGGGAAGAAAAACTGTTTTTT.

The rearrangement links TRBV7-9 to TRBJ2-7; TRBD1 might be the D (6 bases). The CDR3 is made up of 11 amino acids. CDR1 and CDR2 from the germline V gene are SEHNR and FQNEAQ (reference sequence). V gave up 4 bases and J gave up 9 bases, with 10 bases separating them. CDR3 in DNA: TGTGCCAGCAGCTCACAGGGCTTGCAGTACTTC. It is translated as CASSSQGLQYF.

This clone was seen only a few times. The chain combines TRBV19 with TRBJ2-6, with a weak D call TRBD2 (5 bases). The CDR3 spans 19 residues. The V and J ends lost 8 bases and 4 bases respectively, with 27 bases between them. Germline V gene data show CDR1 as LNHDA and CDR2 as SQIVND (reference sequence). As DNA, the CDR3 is TGTGCCAGTCGCCGTTGGACTGAGGCGACCGGTTACGGGGCCAACGTCCTGACTTTC. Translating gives CASRRWTEATGYGANVLTF.

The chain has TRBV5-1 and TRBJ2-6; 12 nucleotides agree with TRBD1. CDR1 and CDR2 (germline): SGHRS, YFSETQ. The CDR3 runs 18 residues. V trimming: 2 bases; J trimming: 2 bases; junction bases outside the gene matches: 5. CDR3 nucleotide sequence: TGCGCCAGCAGCTTTTTCCGGGACAGGGGGCCTGGGGCCAACGTCCTGACTTTC. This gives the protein CASSFFRDRGPGANVLTF.

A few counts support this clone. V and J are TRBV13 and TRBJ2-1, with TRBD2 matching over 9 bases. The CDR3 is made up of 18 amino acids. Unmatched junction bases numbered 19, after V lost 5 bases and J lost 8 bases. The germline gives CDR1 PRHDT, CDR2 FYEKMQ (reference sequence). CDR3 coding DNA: TGTGCCAGCAGCCCCGAGCAGGCTAGCGGGACGTCTCCGGATGAGCAGTTCTTC. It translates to CASSPEQASGTSPDEQFF. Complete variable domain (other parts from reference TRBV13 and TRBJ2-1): AAGVIQSPRHLIKEKRETATLKCYPIPRHDTVYWYQQGPGQDPQFLISFYEKMQSDKGSIPDRFSAQQFSDYHSELNMSSLELGDSALYFCASSPEQASGTSPDEQFFGPGTRLTVL.

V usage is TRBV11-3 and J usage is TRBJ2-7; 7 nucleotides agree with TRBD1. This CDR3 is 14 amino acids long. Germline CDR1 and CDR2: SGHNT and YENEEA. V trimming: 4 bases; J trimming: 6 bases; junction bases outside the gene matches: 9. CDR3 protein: CASSWGDRESEQYF. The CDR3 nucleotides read TGTGCCAGCAGCTGGGGCGACAGGGAAAGCGAGCAGTACTTC.

The CDR3 DNA follows: TGCGCCAGCAGCCAACGGGACAGGGGAGGAGGCTACACCTTC. Amino acids: CASSQRDRGGGYTF. This chain links TRBV4-3 with TRBJ1-2; 10 nucleotides match TRBD1. Losses at the gene ends were 2 bases for V and 8 bases for J; bases not matched to a gene: 5. Germline CDR1 LGHNA, CDR2 YSLEER. This CDR3 is 14 amino acids long.

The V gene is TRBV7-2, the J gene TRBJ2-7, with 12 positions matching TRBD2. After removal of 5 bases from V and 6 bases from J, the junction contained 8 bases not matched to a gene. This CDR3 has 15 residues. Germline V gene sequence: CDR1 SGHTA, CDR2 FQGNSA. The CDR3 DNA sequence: TGTGCCAGCAGCACGACTAGCGGGAGATGGGTCGAGCAGTACTTC. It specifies CASSTTSGRWVEQYF.

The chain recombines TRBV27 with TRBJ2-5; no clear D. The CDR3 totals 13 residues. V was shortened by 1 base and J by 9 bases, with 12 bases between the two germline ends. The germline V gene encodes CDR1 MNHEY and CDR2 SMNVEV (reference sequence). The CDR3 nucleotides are TGTGCCAGCAGTTTATGGCCGAATAGCCCCCAGTACTTC. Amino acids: CASSLWPNSPQYF.

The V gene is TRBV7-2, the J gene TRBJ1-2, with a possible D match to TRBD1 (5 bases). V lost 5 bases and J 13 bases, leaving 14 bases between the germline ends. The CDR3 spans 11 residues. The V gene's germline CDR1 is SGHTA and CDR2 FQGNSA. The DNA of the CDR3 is TGTGCCAGCAGCGGCCGGGGGGTGAGCACCTTC. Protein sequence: CASSGRGVSTF.

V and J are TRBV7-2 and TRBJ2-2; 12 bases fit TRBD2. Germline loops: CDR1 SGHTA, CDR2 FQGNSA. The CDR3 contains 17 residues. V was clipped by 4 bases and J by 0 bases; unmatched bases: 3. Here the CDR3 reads CASSSGLAGANTGELFF. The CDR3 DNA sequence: TGTGCCAGCAGCTCGGGACTAGCGGGTGCGAACACCGGGGAGCTGTTTTTT.

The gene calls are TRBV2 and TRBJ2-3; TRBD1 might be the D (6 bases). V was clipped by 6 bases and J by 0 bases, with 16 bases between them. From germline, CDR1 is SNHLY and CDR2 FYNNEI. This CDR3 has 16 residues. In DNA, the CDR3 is TGTGCCAGCAGGTACAGGGAAACCCTTAGCACAGATACGCAGTATTTT. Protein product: CASRYRETLSTDTQYF.

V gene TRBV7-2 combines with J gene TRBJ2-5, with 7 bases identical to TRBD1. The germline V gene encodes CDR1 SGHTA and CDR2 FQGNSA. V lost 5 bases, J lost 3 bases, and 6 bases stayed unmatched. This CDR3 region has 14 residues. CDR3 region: CASSPTRGKETQYF. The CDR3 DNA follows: TGTGCCAGCAGCCCCACCAGGGGGAAAGAGACCCAGTACTTC. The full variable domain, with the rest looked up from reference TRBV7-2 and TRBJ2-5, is GAGVSQSPSNKVTEKGKDVELRCDPISGHTALYWYRQSLGQGLEFLIYFQGNSAPDKSGLPSDRFSAERTGGSVSTLTIQRTQQEDSAVYLCASSPTRGKETQYFGPGTRLLVL.

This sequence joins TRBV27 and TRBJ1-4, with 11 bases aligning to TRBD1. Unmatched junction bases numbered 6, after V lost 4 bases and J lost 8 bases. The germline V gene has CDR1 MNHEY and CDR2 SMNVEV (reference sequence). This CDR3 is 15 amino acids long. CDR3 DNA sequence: TGTGCCAGCAGTTCCTGGGACAGGGGGAGAGAAAAACTGTTTTTT. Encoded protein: CASSSWDRGREKLFF. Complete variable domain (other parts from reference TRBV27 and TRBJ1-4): EAQVTQNPRYLITVTGKKLTVTCSQNMNHEYMSWYRQDPGLGLRQIYYSMNVEVTDKGDVPEGYKVSRKEKRNFPLILESPSPNQTSLYFCASSSWDRGREKLFFGSGTQLSVL.

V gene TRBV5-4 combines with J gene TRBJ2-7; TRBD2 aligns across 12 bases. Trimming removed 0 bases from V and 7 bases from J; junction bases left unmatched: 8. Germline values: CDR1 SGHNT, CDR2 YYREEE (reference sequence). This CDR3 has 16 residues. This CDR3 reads CASSLVLAGGPREQYF. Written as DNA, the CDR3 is TGTGCCAGCAGCTTGGTTCTAGCGGGAGGGCCTCGAGAGCAGTACTTC. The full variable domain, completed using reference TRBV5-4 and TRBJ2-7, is ETGVTQSPTHLIKTRGQQVTLRCSSQSGHNTVSWYQQALGQGPQFIFQYYREEENGRGNFPPRFSGLQFPNYSSELNVNALELDDSALYLCASSLVLAGGPREQYFGPGTRLTVT.

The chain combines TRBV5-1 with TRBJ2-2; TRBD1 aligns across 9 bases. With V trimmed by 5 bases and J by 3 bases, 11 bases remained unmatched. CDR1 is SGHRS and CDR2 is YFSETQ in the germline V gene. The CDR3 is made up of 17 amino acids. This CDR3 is CASRHPEGQGDTGELFF. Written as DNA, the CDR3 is TGCGCCAGCAGGCACCCCGAGGGACAGGGAGACACCGGGGAGCTGTTTTTT.

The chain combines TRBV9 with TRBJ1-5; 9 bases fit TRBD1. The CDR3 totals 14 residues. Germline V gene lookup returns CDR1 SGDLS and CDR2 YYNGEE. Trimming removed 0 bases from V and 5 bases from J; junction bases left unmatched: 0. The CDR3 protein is CASSVGQGDQPQHF. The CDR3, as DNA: TGTGCCAGCAGCGTAGGACAGGGGGATCAGCCCCAGCATTTT.

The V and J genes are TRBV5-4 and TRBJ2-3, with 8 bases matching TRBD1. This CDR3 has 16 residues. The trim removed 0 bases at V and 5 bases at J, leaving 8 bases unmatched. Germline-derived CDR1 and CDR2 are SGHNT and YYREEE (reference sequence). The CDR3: CASSLDGRGRGDTQYF. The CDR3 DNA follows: TGTGCCAGCAGCTTGGACGGCAGGGGGCGCGGAGATACGCAGTATTTT. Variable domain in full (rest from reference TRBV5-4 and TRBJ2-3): ETGVTQSPTHLIKTRGQQVTLRCSSQSGHNTVSWYQQALGQGPQFIFQYYREEENGRGNFPPRFSGLQFPNYSSELNVNALELDDSALYLCASSLDGRGRGDTQYFGPGTRLTVL.